This T cell receptor beta chain comes out of a study of blood T cell repertoires in COVID-19. The wider study: The cDNA or gDNA used as material had been derived from T cells, B-cell-depleted T cells, or PBMCs.

Data came from immunoSEQ multiplex PCR; TCRdb stores just in-frame clones and leaves some out. The table lists roughly 180,000 clones, around 89% of them singletons. The sequenced sample consisted of peripheral blood. The source is a woman in her twenties or thirties with acute or convalescent COVID-19.

The CDR3 coding sequence is TGTGCCAGCTCTCAAAGGCCGAACGGACTAGCTGAGCAGTTCTTC. It is translated as CASSQRPNGLAEQFF. The rearrangement uses TRBV25-1 and TRBJ2-1; 8 bases match TRBD2. V trimming: 8 bases; J trimming: 9 bases; junction bases outside the gene matches: 15. CDR3 length: 15 amino acids. The germline V gene encodes CDR1 MGHDK and CDR2 SYGVNS.